Listed here is a single TCR beta chain. It has no known antigen specificity. Base qualities are not at hand, and no much larger clone is one base apart. Each donor gave one peripheral blood draw, averaging around 0.11 L, which was collected into heparinised tubes. Using a panel that included CD45RO, CCR7, CD25, CD127, CD95 and CD27, naive, central memory, regulatory and stem cell-like memory CD4+ T cells were sorted on a BD FACSAria II. Purity was above 98% for every sorted population. PBMCs were separated immediately by Lymphoprep density gradient centrifugation and were stained directly, without being cultured. To minimize batch effects, samples were stained and sorted in pairs, one healthy donor with one patient per experiment. The High Capacity cDNA Reverse Transcription Kit was used to reverse transcribe all of the isolated RNA, meaning that expressed TCRB transcripts were what got sequenced. Naive, central memory and regulatory T cell samples underwent deep immunoSEQ sequencing, averaging roughly 3.5 million total reads per sample. After sorted cells were lysed in RLT buffer, RNA was extracted with DNase-treated RNeasy Micro or Mini kits, with the choice depending on cell number. Each cell subset was processed separately to prevent cross-contamination, with patient and healthy donor samples processed together. TCRB sequences were amplified from cDNA with the immunoSEQ multiplex PCR, producing 87-bp fragments spanning the CDR3 region. Sequencing of the amplicons was done on the Illumina HiSeq platform. The authors' pipeline ran thus. PCR bias was corrected computationally using synthetic template baselines, and reads within Hamming distance 2 were collapsed, with unmergeable singletons discarded. Reads were aligned to IMGT to assign V, D and J genes, CDR3 length, and insertions or deletions at six rearrangement sites. Within each subset, clonotype counts were normalized to the number of sorted cells before true diversity and Gini coefficients were calculated with the tcR R package. The overlap coefficient, calculated on TCRB nucleotide sequences, was used to measure repertoire sharing. Out-of-frame TCRB sequences from naive cells were analyzed as a proxy for the pre-selection repertoire. The table comes from immuneACCESS by way of TCRdb, which keeps in-frame sequences with V and J called. Part of the clones is missing from these tables; in studies checked, under half for an unresolved V gene and the rest for unknown reasons. V and J calls and clone size follow that table, whereas D and trimming were derived from the DNA. The sample has 200,000 to 300,000 clones on record, roughly 10% of them singletons. The ten largest clones capture approximately 0.017% of the sample.

The CDR3 runs 10 residues from the cysteine to the phenylalanine. The CDR3 DNA has 30 bases and is translated from base 1. The V and J ends are trimmed by 3 bases and 8 bases, leaving 4 bases between them. The germline V gene encodes CDR1 SNHLY and CDR2 FYNNEI. The data belong to a study of beta chain features in type 1 diabetes (dated by TCRdb to the late 2010s). Regarding the research as a whole: Mean age, gender distribution, total cell number and subset yield were not different between patients and healthy donors. Regulatory and stem cell-like memory subsets were isolated from only 8 patients and roughly 8 healthy donors, whereas naive and central memory subsets came from all 30 or so donors. In the study, TCRB repertoires of sorted circulating CD4+ T cell subsets from recently diagnosed type 1 diabetes patients were compared with those of matched healthy donors. A total of about 110,000,000 sorted cells were examined across all samples, and a strong correlation was observed between cell number per subset and RNA yield.

Here is what the overall study found, with its caveats: HLA sub-analyses involved small numbers of individuals, so any influence of HLA type on TCRB rearrangement remained unresolved. PCR might favor shorter templates, but patient and control samples were amplified and corrected together, so any skew would affect both groups equally. Naive, central memory and regulatory TCRB repertoires appeared to be more alike among patients than among healthy donors. In all four CD4+ subsets, TCRB CDR3 length was moderately but significantly shorter in type 1 diabetes patients. Fewer insertions and more nucleotide deletions at VDJ recombination sites were observed in patients with type 1 diabetes, implying thymic rearrangement abnormalities. Because cDNA was sequenced instead of genomic DNA, highly expressing activated cells could be over-represented, though the groups showed no difference in activation or CD3 levels.

The receptor was isolated from a man between 25 and 39 years old with type 1 diabetes. Recombination joined TRBV2 with TRBJ1-1; the D gene cannot be named for sure. The sequenced material came from naive CD4+ T cells from blood. The cell subset or site label of this sample denotes: true naive CD4+ T cells. In nucleotides, the sequence is TGTGCCAGCAGTGACCAAGAAGCTTTCTTT. The translation is CASSDQEAFF.